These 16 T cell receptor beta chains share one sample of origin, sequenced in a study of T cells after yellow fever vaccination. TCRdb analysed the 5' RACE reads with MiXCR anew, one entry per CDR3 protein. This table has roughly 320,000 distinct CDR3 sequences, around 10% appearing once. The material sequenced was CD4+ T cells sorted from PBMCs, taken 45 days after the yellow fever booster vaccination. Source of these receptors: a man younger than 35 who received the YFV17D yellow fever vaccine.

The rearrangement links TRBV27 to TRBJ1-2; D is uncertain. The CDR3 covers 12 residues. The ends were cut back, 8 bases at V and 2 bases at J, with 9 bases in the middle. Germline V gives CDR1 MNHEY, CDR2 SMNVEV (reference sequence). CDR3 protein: CASAGRNYGYTF. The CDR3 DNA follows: TGTGCCAGCGCCGGACGGAACTATGGCTACACCTTC.

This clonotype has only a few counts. CDR3 region: CASSTQGRTGELFF. The CDR3, as DNA: TGTGCCAGCAGTACTCAGGGTCGAACCGGGGAGCTGTTTTTT. The rearrangement joins TRBV7-2 to TRBJ2-2, with TRBD1 as a possible D gene (5 bases). V dropped 6 bases and J dropped 5 bases, with 13 bases sitting between them. This CDR3 spans 14 amino acids. Germline V gene lookup returns CDR1 SGHTA and CDR2 FQGNSA.

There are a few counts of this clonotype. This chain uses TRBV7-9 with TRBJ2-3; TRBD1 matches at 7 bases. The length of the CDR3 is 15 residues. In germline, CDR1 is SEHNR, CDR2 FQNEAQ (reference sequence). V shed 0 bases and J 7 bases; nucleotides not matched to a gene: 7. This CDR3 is CASSLAGTDYHTQYF. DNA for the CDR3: TGTGCCAGCAGCTTAGCGGGGACAGATTATCATACGCAGTATTTT.

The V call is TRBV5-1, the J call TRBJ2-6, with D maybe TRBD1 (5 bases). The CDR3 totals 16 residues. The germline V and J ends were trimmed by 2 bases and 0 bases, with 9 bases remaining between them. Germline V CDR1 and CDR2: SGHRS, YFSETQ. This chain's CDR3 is CASSLSRASGANVLTF. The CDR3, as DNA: TGCGCCAGCAGCTTAAGCAGGGCCTCTGGGGCCAACGTCCTGACTTTC.

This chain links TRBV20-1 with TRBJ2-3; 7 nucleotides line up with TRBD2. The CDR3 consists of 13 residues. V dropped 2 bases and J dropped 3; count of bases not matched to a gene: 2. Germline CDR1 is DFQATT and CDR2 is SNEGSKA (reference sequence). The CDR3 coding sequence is TGCAGTGCTAGATGGGGGGGGACAGATACGCAGTATTTT. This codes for CSARWGGTDTQYF.

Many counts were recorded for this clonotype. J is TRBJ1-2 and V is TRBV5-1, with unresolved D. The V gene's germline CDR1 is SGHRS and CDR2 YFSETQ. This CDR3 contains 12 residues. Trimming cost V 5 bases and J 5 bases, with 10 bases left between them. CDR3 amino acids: CASRDDGYGYTF. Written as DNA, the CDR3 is TGCGCCAGCAGGGACGATGGGTATGGCTACACCTTC. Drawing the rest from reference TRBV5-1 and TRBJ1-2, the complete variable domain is KAGVTQTPRYLIKTRGQQVTLSCSPISGHRSVSWYQQTPGQGLQFLFEYFSETQRNKGNFPGRFSGRQFSNSRSEMNVSTLELGDSALYLCASRDDGYGYTFGSGTRLTVV.

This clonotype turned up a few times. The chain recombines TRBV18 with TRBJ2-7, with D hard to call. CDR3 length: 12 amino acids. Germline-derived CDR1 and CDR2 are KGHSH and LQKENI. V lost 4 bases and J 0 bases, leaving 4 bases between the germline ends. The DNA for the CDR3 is TGTGCCAGCTCACGAACCTCCTACGAGCAGTACGTC. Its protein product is CASSRTSYEQYV.

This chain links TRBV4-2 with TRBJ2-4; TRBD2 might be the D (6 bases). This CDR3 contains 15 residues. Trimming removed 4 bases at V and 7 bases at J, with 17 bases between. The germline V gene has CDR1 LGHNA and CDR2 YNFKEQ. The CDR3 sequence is CASSPPGRGFNIQYF. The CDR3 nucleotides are TGTGCCAGCAGCCCCCCAGGGCGGGGTTTTAACATTCAGTACTTC.

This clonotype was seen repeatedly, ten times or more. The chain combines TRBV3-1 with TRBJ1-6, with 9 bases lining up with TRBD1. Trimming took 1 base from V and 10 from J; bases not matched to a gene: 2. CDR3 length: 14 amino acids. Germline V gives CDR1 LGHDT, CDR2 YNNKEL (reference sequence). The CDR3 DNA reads TGTGCCAGCAGCCAAGGGACAGGGGAATCACCCCTCCACTTT. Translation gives CASSQGTGESPLHF. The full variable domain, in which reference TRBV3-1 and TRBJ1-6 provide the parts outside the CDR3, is DTAVSQTPKYLVTQMGNDKSIKCEQNLGHDTMYWYKQDSKKFLKIMFSYNNKELIINETVPNRFSPKSPDKAHLNLHINSLELGDSAVYFCASSQGTGESPLHFGNGTRLTVT.

CDR3 region: CATSRGYQGGSYNEQFF. The DNA for the CDR3 is TGTGCCACCAGCAGAGGCTATCAGGGAGGGTCCTACAATGAGCAGTTCTTC. The chain couples TRBV15 to TRBJ2-1; 7 bases agree with TRBD2. With V trimmed by 1 base and J by 1 base, 7 bases remained unmatched. The CDR3 is made up of 17 amino acids. Germline V lookup: CDR1 LNHNV, CDR2 YYDKDF (reference sequence).

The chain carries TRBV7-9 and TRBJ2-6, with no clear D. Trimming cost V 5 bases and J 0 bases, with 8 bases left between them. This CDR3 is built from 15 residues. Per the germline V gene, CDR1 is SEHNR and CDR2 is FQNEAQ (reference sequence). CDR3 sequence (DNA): TGTGCCAGCAGCGACTGGAGCTCTGGGGCCAACGTCCTGACTTTC. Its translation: CASSDWSSGANVLTF.

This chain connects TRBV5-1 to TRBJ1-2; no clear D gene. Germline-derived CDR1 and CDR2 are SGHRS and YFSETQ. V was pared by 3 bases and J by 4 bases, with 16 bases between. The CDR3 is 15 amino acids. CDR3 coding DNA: TGCGCCAGCAGCTCCCACCCCGGCCAGCCCTATGGCTACACCTTC. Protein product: CASSSHPGQPYGYTF. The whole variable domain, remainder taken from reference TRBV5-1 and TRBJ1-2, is KAGVTQTPRYLIKTRGQQVTLSCSPISGHRSVSWYQQTPGQGLQFLFEYFSETQRNKGNFPGRFSGRQFSNSRSEMNVSTLELGDSALYLCASSSHPGQPYGYTFGSGTRLTVV.

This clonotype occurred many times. Here the CDR3 DNA reads TGTGCCAGCAGTGCGACAGGGGGTAACACCATATATTTT. As protein: CASSATGGNTIYF. The V and J genes are TRBV12-3 or TRBV12-4 and TRBJ1-3; 9 bases are shared with TRBD1. Germline trimming cut 5 bases from V and 7 bases from J; bases unmatched to any gene: 3. The CDR3 extends over 13 amino acids.

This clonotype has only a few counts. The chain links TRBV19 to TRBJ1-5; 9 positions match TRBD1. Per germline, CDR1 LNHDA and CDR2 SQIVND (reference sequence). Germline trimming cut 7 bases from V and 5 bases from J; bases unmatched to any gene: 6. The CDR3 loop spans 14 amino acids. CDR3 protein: CASTGQGTYQPQHF. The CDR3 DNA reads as TGTGCCAGTACGGGACAGGGAACCTATCAGCCCCAGCATTTT.

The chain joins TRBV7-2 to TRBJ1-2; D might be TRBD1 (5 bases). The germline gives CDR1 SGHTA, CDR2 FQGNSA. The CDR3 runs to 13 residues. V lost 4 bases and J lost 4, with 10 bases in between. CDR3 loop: CASSSRQSYGYTF. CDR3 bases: TGTGCCAGCAGCTCCCGACAGAGCTATGGCTACACCTTC.

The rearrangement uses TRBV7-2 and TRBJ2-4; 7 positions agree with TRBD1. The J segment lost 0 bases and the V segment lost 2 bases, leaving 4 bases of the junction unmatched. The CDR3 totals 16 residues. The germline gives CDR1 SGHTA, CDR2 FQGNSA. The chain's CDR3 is CASSLYRGRAKNIQYF. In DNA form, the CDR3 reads TGTGCCAGCAGCTTATACAGGGGCCGAGCCAAAAACATTCAGTACTTC.